This entry is about one T cell receptor (beta chain). It has no known antigen specificity. Base qualities were left out, and no much larger clone turns up one base away. The collaborating institutions used their own protocols to collect whole blood in K2EDTA tubes. Collaborator samples were shipped for TCRbeta analysis as frozen whole blood, isolated PBMCs, or DNA extracted from either sample type. The sample originates from a study of blood T cell repertoires in COVID-19 (dated by TCRdb to the early 2020s). For the study in its entirety: Samples covering the acute and convalescent phases of COVID-19 were provided by collaborators in the United States, Italy and Spain. The prospective study material was composed of cDNA or gDNA derived from T cells, B-cell-depleted T cells, or PBMCs. The dataset comprised deeply sampled blood TCRbeta repertoires from subjects exposed to, actively infected with, or recovered from COVID-19. The repertoires were made available in a free public database intended to serve as a resource for research on the immune response to SARS-CoV-2. Samples came from the ongoing ImmuneRACE study (first 160 participants) plus 1,254 subjects from 6 global collaborators. Nearly every sample came with metadata listing a de-identified subject ID, COVID-19 status, age in years and sex. Where HLA class I and class II types were available, the types were taken from metadata supplied by the sample provider, not from assay-based typing.

General study outcomes and caveats: The amount of clinical and demographic metadata varied by source and participant and was provided uncurated.

Measured from the cysteine to the phenylalanine, the CDR3 is 15 residues long. This entry keeps only the CDR3 DNA: 45 bases, framed from base 1. Trimming costs V 6 bases and J 0 bases, and their ends lie 9 bases apart. CDR1 and CDR2 were assigned from the germline V gene as ENHRY and SYGVKD. TCRbeta CDR3 regions were amplified from genomic DNA by means of the immunoSEQ Assay, a bias-controlled multiplex PCR. On the authors' methods: The number of nucleated cells in each sample was estimated from the amplification of reference gene primers within the assay. To quantify the absolute abundance of each unique TCRbeta CDR3 rearrangement, sequence reads were collapsed and filtered. For each sample, productive Simpson clonality was calculated as the square root of Simpson's diversity index across productive rearrangements. This is the immuneACCESS table as TCRdb keeps it, with only in-frame sequences that have V and J called. A part of the clones is gone; compared with another copy, unresolved V genes explain less than half, and the rest is unexplained. V and J calls and clone size follow that table, whereas D and trimming were derived from the DNA. The sample table lists about 150,000 clones, about four fifths of them with a count of one. The ten largest clones represent about 2.9% of the sample.

The chain was built from TRBV10-3 and TRBJ2-6; D gene: possibly TRBD1, on 6 matching bases. Sequenced material: peripheral blood. The sequence was obtained from a woman aged 80 or over with acute or convalescent COVID-19. The CDR3: CAIRLTGSGANVLTF. The DNA sequence is as follows: TGTGCCATCAGATTGACAGGCTCTGGGGCCAACGTCCTGACTTTC.